This T cell receptor (beta chain) was observed in a study of molecular identifiers for immune sequencing clone quantification. Germline V lookup: CDR1 SGDLS, CDR2 YYNGEE. The CDR3 covers 14 residues. TCRdb reanalysed the PCR reads using MiXCR and keeps one entry per CDR3 protein. The table shows some 320,000 distinct CDR3 sequences, with roughly a fifth occurring only once. Based on a CD8+CD4-CCR7+CD45RA+ profile, naive CD8 T cells were sorted. On this clonotype itself: Just one base apart from a much larger clone, this may be a read error.

This TCR came from a human donor in good health. Some libraries in this study had Jurkat cell RNA spiked in. Sequenced: naive CD8+ T cells from blood, with Jurkat cell RNA spiked in. Sample subset: FACS-sorted CD8+CD4-CCR7+CD45RA+ naive T cells. This chain uses TRBV9 with TRBJ1-2; 8 bases line up with TRBD1. For the CDR3, the DNA is TGTGCCAGCAGCTCCGGAACAGGGGGGGCTGGCTGCACCTTC. Amino acid sequence: CASSSGTGGAGCTF.